The 17 T cell receptor beta chains in this list originate from one sample, sequenced in a study of blood T cell repertoires in COVID-19. Libraries were prepared by immunoSEQ multiplex PCR; TCRdb keeps only in-frame clonotypes and omits some of them. The sample records approximately 170,000 clones, about 85% being singletons. Sequencing was performed on peripheral blood. The receptors were gathered from a woman aged 70-85 years with COVID-19, enrolled during active disease.

CDR3 sequence (DNA): TGTGCCAGCAGCTTGATTACAGGGTCTCGGGAGCAGTACGTC. This codes for CASSLITGSREQYV. The V gene is TRBV7-8, the J gene TRBJ2-7; possible D gene TRBD1, 6 bases. V was trimmed by 3 bases and J by 7 bases, leaving 16 bases between them. This CDR3 region has 14 residues. The germline CDR1 and CDR2 sequences are SGHVS and FQNEAQ.

The sample holds a few counts of this clone. This chain links TRBV5-6 with TRBJ2-2; D perhaps matches TRBD1 (6 bases). The germline V gene has CDR1 SGHDT and CDR2 YYEEEE. Trimming left V 4 bases short and J 3 bases short, with 13 bases between. This CDR3 is built from 15 residues. The CDR3 sequence: CASSPGTSYTGELFF. The DNA of the CDR3 is TGTGCCAGCAGCCCCGGGACATCCTACACCGGGGAGCTGTTTTTT.

The chain joins TRBV6-1 to TRBJ2-3; D possibly corresponds to TRBD2 (6 bases). The CDR3 has 13 residues. Trimming took 2 bases from V and 7 from J, leaving 10 bases between them. CDR1 and CDR2 from the germline V gene are MNHNS and SASEGT. The CDR3 region is CASSERTIYTQYF. The CDR3 nucleotides are TGTGCCAGCAGTGAACGGACTATATATACGCAGTATTTT.

The rearrangement uses TRBV20-1 and TRBJ2-1, with a possible D match to TRBD2 (5 bases). Trimming took 3 bases from V and 9 from J, leaving 12 bases between them. This CDR3 region has 12 residues. The germline V gene has CDR1 DFQATT and CDR2 SNEGSKA (reference sequence). The CDR3 loop reads CSASGASGEQFF. CDR3 DNA sequence: TGCAGTGCTAGTGGCGCCAGCGGTGAGCAGTTCTTC.

The V call is TRBV7-9, the J call TRBJ1-5, with 8 bases identical to TRBD1. This CDR3 region has 15 residues. V was pared by 5 bases and J by 2 bases, with 5 bases of the junction left unmatched. Per germline, CDR1 SEHNR and CDR2 FQNEAQ (reference sequence). Written as DNA, the CDR3 is TGTGCCAGCAGCGCCCAGGGACAGGGCAATCAGCCCCAGCATTTT. Protein: CASSAQGQGNQPQHF.

The J gene is TRBJ2-5, the V gene TRBV7-9; TRBD2 agrees at 9 bases. CDR3 size: 15 residues. Per germline, CDR1 SEHNR and CDR2 FQNEAQ (reference sequence). V lost 3 bases, J lost 1 base, and 3 bases stayed unmatched. The CDR3 coding sequence is TGTGCCAGCAGCTTCGCACTAGCGGGCCAAGAGACCCAGTACTTC. Translated, it gives CASSFALAGQETQYF. Together with reference TRBV7-9 and TRBJ2-5, the CDR3 gives the full variable domain: DTGVSQNPRHKITKRGQNVTFRCDPISEHNRLYWYRQTLGQGPEFLTYFQNEAQLEKSRLLSDRFSAERPKGSFSTLEIQRTEQGDSAMYLCASSFALAGQETQYFGPGTRLLVL.

Points on this clone: Other DNA variants within this sample encode the same CDR3. The chain carries TRBV15 and TRBJ2-2; 7 bases fit TRBD2. CDR1 and CDR2 (germline): LNHNV, YYDKDF (reference sequence). J lost 4 bases, V lost 0 bases, and 5 bases had no gene match. This CDR3 is built from 16 residues. CDR3 residues: CATSRDRASGTGELFF. DNA of the CDR3: TGTGCCACCAGCAGAGATAGGGCTAGCGGCACCGGGGAGCTGTTTTTT.

This chain joins TRBV2 and TRBJ1-4; D not certain. Trimming removed 0 bases from V and 4 bases from J, with 9 bases in between. This CDR3 has 15 residues. Germline loops: CDR1 SNHLY, CDR2 FYNNEI. The CDR3: CASSEAGTYNEKLFF. CDR3 coding DNA: TGTGCCAGCAGTGAAGCGGGCACCTATAATGAAAAACTGTTTTTT.

The chain carries TRBV5-6 and TRBJ2-3; 8 positions match TRBD1. Germline V lookup: CDR1 SGHDT, CDR2 YYEEEE. V lost 3 bases, J lost 2 bases, and 8 bases stayed unmatched. The CDR3 runs to 16 residues. The CDR3 loop reads CASSSIGTGLTDTQYF. The CDR3 region has the DNA TGTGCCAGCAGCTCGATAGGGACAGGCCTCACAGATACGCAGTATTTT.

Comments on this clone: The junction does not match germline at one end; this may be a read error. V and J are TRBV19 and TRBJ1-5; the match to TRBD1 covers 8 bases. CDR3 length: 15 residues. The V gene's germline CDR1 is LNHDA and CDR2 SQIVND (reference sequence). The CDR3 coding sequence is TGTGCCAGTAGTGTAGACAGGGGAAGAGACCAGCCCCAGCATTTT. It yields the protein CASSVDRGRDQPQHF.

The CDR3 reads CASSLLGATNEKLFF. The CDR3 DNA follows: TGTGCCAGCAGTTTACTGGGCGCAACTAATGAAAAACTGTTTTTT. V is TRBV27 and J is TRBJ1-4; no firm D call. The V and J ends lost 2 bases and 0 bases respectively, with 7 bases between them. Looked up from germline, CDR1 is MNHEY and CDR2 is SMNVEV (reference sequence). The CDR3 length is 15 residues.

V and J are TRBV7-8 and TRBJ2-1; 8 bases map to TRBD2. This CDR3 has 15 amino acids. Germline values: CDR1 SGHVS, CDR2 FQNEAQ. V shed 4 bases and J 9 bases; nucleotides not matched to a gene: 11. CDR3: CASSYAPGLVVEQFF. CDR3 bases: TGTGCCAGCAGCTATGCTCCGGGACTAGTGGTTGAGCAGTTCTTC.

This clone was counted between two and nine times. The V gene is TRBV19, the J gene TRBJ1-5; possibly TRBD1 for D (6 bases). This CDR3 spans 17 amino acids. Germline V CDR1 and CDR2: LNHDA, SQIVND (reference sequence). Trimming removed 0 bases at V and 0 bases at J, with 12 bases between. The CDR3 loop is CASSIDVAGVSNQPQHF. The CDR3 DNA sequence: TGTGCCAGTAGTATAGACGTCGCAGGGGTTAGCAATCAGCCCCAGCATTTT.

This clone has a handful of counts. V is TRBV3-1 (or the pseudogene TRBV3-2) and J is TRBJ2-1; 8 nucleotides align to TRBD1. This CDR3 region has 17 residues. From germline, CDR1 is LGHDT and CDR2 YNNKEL (reference sequence). V shed 6 bases and J 0 bases; nucleotides not matched to a gene: 10. The CDR3 DNA follows: TGTGCCAGCAGTATGTACAGGGGGATTTCCTCCTACAATGAGCAGTTCTTC. Translating it yields CASSMYRGISSYNEQFF.

The V gene is TRBV6-1, the J gene TRBJ2-3, with 15 bases identical to TRBD2. V trimming: 4 bases; J trimming: 6 bases; junction bases outside the gene matches: 5. CDR3 length: 16 residues. CDR1 and CDR2 (germline): MNHNS, SASEGT. The CDR3 region is CASSGWGTSGGDTQYF. The CDR3 DNA follows: TGTGCCAGCAGTGGCTGGGGGACTAGCGGGGGGGATACGCAGTATTTT.

The V call is TRBV11-2, the J call TRBJ2-5; no firm D call. Deletions cut 5 bases from V and 4 bases from J, with 8 bases between. The CDR3 loop spans 12 amino acids. The germline gives CDR1 SGHAT, CDR2 FQNNGV. The CDR3 DNA sequence: TGTGCCAGCAGCCACGGTGGAGAGACCCAGTACTTC. Translating gives CASSHGGETQYF.

This clone has just a few counts. The rearrangement joins TRBV3-1 (or the pseudogene TRBV3-2) to TRBJ1-5; no definite D call. Germline CDR1 and CDR2: LGHDT and YNNKEL (reference sequence). The V and J ends lost 3 bases and 4 bases respectively, with 4 bases between them. CDR3 length: 12 residues. The CDR3 protein is CASSQSNQPQHF. The CDR3, as DNA: TGTGCCAGCAGCCAGTCGAATCAGCCCCAGCATTTT.